This TCR beta chain was found in a study of blood T cell repertoires in COVID-19. At the level of the study: Acute and convalescent COVID-19 samples came from the United States, Italy and Spain.

Repertoires were generated with immunoSEQ multiplex PCR, while TCRdb's copy carries only in-frame clones and drops some. This sample carries about 170,000 clones, over 70% of them seen once, and the ten largest clones take about 3.6%. This clone has only a few counts. CDR3 length equals 16 residues. V was clipped by 0 bases and J by 3 bases; unmatched bases: 7. Germline CDR1 SGHRS, CDR2 YFSETQ. The chain couples TRBV5-1 to TRBJ2-3; 7 nucleotides line up with TRBD2. The clonotype originates from a woman in her fifties or sixties in a cohort exposed to, infected with or recovered from COVID-19 (not recorded which). The sample taken for sequencing was PBMCs or T cells enriched from blood (not recorded which). CDR3 coding DNA: TGCGCCAGCAGCTTGGAGGGCGGGAGAAAGACAGATACGCAGTATTTT. Protein product: CASSLEGGRKTDTQYF. Using reference TRBV5-1 and TRBJ2-3 for the parts outside the CDR3, the full variable domain is KAGVTQTPRYLIKTRGQQVTLSCSPISGHRSVSWYQQTPGQGLQFLFEYFSETQRNKGNFPGRFSGRQFSNSRSEMNVSTLELGDSALYLCASSLEGGRKTDTQYFGPGTRLTVL.